The clone carrying this T cell receptor (beta chain) was observed at least ten times. What it binds is unknown. iRepertoire HTBI primers and Arm-PCR of CDR3 regions built TCR beta libraries. TCRdb re-analysed the multiplex PCR reads in MiXCR, keeping a single row per CDR3 protein. The table includes roughly 530,000 distinct CDR3 sequences, around 16% detected once. The data were taken from a study of regulatory T cells in long-lasting Graves disease. V was trimmed by 5 bases and J by 5 bases, leaving 14 bases between them. CDR3 length: 13 amino acids. Germline V gene sequence: CDR1 DFQATT, CDR2 SNEGSKA (reference sequence). Study-wide results and caveats: Persistent disease exhibited a predilection for TRBV28, TRBJ1-2 and TRBJ2-5.

This sample's time point: newly diagnosed GD, antithyroid drugs for less than 3 months. From RNA extracted from PBMCs, the TCR library was made. The sample also formed part of further work on T cells in Graves' hyperthyroidism and ophthalmopathy. As reported in that work: Criteria for exclusion of patients were uncontrolled infection, other autoimmune disease, pregnancy or lactation. During a first-round RT-PCR of the TCR CDR3, the HTBI primer set was used.

The sequences come from peripheral blood mononuclear cells (PBMCs), collected at new diagnosis, from a patient treated with antithyroid drugs. This receptor was taken from a woman aged 40-65 years with Graves disease. This chain uses TRBV20-1 with TRBJ2-3; tentatively, D is TRBD2 (6 bases). CDR3 in DNA: TGCAGTGCTCGCGGGACGGCGGGAGATACGCAGTATTTT. This encodes CSARGTAGDTQYF.